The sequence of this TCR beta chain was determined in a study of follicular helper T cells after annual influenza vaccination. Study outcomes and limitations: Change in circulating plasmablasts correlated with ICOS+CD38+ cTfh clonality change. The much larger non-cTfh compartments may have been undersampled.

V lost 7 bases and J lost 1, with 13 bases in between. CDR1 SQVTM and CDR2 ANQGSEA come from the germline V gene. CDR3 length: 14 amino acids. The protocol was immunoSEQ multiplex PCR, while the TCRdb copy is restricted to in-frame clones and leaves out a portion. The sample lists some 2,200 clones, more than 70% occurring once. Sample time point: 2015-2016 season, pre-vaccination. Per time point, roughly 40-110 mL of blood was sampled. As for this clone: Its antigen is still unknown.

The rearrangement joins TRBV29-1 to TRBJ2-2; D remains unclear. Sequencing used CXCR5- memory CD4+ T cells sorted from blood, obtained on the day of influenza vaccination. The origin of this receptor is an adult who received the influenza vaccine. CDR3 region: CSASRGVNTGELFF. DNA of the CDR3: TGCAGCGCCTCACGTGGGGTGAACACCGGGGAGCTGTTTTTT.